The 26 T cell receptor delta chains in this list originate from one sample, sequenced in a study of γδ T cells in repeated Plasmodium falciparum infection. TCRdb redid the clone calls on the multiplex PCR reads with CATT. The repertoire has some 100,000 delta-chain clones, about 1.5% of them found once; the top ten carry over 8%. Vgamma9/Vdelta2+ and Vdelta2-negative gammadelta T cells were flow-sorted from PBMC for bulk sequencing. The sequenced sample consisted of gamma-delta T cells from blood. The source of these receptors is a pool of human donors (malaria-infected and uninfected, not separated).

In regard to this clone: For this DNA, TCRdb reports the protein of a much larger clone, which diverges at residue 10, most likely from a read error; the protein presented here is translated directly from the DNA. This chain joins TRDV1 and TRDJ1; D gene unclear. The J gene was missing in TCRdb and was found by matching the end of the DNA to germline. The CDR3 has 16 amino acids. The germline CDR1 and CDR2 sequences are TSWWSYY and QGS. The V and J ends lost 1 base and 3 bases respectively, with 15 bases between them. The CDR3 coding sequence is TGTGCTCTTGGGGAACGGGCCCGCTCATGCGCCGATAAACTCATCTTT. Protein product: CALGERARSCADKLIF.

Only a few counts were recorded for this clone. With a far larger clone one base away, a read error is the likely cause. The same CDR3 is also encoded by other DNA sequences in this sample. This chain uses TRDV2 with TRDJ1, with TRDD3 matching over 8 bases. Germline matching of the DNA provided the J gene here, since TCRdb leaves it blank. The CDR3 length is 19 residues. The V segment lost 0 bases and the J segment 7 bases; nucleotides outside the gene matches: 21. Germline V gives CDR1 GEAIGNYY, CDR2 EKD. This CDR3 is CACDTDQGIRAGDAGKLIF. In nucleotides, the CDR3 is TGTGCCTGTGACACCGATCAAGGGATACGCGCGGGGGACGCCGGTAAACTCATCTTT.

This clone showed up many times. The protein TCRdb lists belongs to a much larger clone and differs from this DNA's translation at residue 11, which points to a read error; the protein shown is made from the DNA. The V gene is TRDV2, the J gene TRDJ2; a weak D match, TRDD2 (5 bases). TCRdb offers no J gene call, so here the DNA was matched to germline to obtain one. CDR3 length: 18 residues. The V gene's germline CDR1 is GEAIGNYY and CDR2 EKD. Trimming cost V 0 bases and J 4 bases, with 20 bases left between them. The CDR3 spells CACDTRYDTRPSTAQLFF. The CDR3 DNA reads TGTGCCTGTGACACCCGGTACGACACCCGCCCTTCGACAGCACAACTCTTCTTT.

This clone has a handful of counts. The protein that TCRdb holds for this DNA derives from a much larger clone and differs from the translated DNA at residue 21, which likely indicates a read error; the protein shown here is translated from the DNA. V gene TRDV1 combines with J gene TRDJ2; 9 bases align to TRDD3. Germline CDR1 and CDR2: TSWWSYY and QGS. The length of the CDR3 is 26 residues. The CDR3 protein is CALGELALPMKLGDSPSLALAAQLFF. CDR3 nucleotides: TGTGCTCTTGGGGAACTAGCGCTTCCTATGAAGCTGGGGGATTCTCCTTCCTTAGCTTTGGCAGCACAACTCTTCTTT.

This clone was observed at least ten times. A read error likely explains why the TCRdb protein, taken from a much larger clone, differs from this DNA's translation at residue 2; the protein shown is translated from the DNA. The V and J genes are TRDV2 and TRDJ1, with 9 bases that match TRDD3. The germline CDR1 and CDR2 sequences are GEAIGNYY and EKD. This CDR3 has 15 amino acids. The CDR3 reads CSCDGILGDTSGLIF. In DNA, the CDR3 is TGTTCCTGTGACGGGATACTGGGGGACACCTCGGGACTCATCTTT.

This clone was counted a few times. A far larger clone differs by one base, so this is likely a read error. Here the CDR3 reads CALGDSFLLTRGIKDTDKLIF. The CDR3 DNA reads TGTGCTCTTGGGGATTCCTTCCTACTTACCCGGGGGATTAAGGACACCGATAAACTTATCTTT. Here the J gene is TRDJ1 and the V gene is not called; the table's D call, TRDD3, has no DNA check behind it. The CDR3 runs 21 residues.

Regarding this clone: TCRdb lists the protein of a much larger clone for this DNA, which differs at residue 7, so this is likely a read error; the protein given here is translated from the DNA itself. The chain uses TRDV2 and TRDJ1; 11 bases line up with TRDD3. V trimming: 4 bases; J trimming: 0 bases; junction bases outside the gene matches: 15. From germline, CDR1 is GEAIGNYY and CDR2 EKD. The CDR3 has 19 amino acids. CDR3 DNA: TGTGCCTGTGATCCCCTTGCTGGGGGATACTCAGAGTACACCGATAAACTCATCTTT. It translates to CACDPLAGGYSEYTDKLIF.

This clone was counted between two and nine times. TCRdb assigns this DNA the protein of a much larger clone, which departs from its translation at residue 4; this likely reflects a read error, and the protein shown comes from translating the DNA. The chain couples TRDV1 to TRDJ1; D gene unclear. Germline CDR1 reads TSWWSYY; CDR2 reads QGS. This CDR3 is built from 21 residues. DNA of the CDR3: TGTGCTCTTGAGGAACGCCTTGAGAACTTACTGAGCCCTTATTACACCGATAAACTCATCTTT. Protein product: CALEERLENLLSPYYTDKLIF.

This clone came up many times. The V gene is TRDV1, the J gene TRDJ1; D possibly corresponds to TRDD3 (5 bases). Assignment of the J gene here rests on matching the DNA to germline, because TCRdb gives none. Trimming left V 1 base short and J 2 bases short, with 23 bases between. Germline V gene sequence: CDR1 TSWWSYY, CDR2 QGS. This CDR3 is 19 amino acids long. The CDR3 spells CALGEPPPPPGRGTDKLIF. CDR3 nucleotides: TGTGCTCTTGGGGAACCCCCCCCTCCACCTGGGAGAGGTACCGATAAACTCATCTTT.

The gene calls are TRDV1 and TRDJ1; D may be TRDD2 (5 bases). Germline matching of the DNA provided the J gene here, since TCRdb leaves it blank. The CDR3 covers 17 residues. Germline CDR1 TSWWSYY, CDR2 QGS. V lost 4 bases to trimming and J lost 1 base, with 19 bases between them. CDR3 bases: TGTGCTCTTGGGGCCACGCCTTCACATCGGAGCACCGATAAACTCATCTTT. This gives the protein CALGATPSHRSTDKLIF.

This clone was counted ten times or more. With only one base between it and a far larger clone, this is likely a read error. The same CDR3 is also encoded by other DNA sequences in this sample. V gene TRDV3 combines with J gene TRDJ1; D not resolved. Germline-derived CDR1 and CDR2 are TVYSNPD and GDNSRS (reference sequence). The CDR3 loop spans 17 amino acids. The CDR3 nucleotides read TGTGCCTTTAGTTGGAGTCTTCGGGTCTGGTACACCGATAAACTCATCTTC. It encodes CAFSWSLRVWYTDKLIF.

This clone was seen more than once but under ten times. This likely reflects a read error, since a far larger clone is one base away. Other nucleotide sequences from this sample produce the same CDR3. Here the CDR3 reads CALGELLLRGSGGLSPHKLIF. The CDR3 DNA is TGTGCTCTTGGGGAACTACTCCTACGTGGCTCTGGGGGCCTCTCCCCTCATAAACTCATCTTT. The gene calls are TRDV1 and TRDJ1, with D maybe TRDD3 (7 bases). The J gene is not listed in TCRdb, so it was assigned here from a DNA match to germline. With 0 bases removed from V and 6 bases from J, the gap between germline ends came to 32 bases. Germline V gene sequence: CDR1 TSWWSYY, CDR2 QGS. CDR3 length equals 21 residues.

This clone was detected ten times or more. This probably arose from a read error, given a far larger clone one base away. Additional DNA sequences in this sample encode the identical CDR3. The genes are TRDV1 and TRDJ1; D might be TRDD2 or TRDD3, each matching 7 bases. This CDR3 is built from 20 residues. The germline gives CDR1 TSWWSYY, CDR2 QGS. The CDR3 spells CALGGSFFLLMGIVTDKLIF. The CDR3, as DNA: TGTGCTCTTGGGGGGTCCTTTTTCCTACTCATGGGGATAGTAACCGATAAGCTCATCTTT.

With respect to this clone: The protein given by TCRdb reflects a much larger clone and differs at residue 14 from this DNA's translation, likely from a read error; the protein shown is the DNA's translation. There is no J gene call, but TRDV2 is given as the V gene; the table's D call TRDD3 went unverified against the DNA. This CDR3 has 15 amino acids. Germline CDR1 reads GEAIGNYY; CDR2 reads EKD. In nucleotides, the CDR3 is TGTGCCTGTGACACCCTGGGGGGAAACACCGATAAACTCACCTTT. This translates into CACDTLGGNTDKLTF.

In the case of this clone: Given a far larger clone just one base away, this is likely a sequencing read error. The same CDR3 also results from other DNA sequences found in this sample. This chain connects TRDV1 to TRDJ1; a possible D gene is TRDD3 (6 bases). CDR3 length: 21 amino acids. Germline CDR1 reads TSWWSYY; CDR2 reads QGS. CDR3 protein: CALGEVSVVPYWVLNTDKLIF. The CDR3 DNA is TGTGCTCTTGGGGAAGTTAGTGTCGTACCGTACTGGGTCCTCAACACCGATAAACTCATCTTC.

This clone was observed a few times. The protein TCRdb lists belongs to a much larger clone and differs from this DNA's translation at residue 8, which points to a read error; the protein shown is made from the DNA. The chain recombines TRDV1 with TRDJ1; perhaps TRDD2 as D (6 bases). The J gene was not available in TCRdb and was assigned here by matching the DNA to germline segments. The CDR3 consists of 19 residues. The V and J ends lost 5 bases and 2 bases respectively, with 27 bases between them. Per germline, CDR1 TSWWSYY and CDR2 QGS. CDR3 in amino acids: CALGTPKSFLHRRTDKLIF. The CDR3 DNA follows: TGTGCTCTTGGGACGCCGAAAAGCTTCCTGCATCGTAGGACCGATAAACTCATCTTT.

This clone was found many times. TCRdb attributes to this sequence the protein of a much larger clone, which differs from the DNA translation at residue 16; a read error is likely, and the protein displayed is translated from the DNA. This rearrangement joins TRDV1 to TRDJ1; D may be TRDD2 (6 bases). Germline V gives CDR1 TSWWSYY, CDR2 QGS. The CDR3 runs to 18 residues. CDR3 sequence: CALGAFSYRAAYTDKPIF. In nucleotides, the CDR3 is TGTGCTCTTGGGGCCTTCTCCTACAGGGCTGCGTACACCGATAAACCCATCTTT.

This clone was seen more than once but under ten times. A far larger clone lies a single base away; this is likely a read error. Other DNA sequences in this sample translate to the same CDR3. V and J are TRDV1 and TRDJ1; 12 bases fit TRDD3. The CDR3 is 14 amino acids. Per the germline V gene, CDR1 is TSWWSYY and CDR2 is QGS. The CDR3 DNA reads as TGTGCTCTTGGAGGCTTACTGGGGGATACCGGACTCATATTT. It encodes CALGGLLGDTGLIF.

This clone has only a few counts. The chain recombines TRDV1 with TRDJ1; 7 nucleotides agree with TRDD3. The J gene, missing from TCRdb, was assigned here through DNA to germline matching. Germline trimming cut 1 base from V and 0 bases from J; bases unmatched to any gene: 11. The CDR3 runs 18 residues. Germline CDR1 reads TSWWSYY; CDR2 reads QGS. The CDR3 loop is CALGEPRPIWGYTDKLIF. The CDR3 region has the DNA TGTGCTCTTGGGGAACCTCGCCCAATCTGGGGGTACACCGATAAACTCATCTTT.

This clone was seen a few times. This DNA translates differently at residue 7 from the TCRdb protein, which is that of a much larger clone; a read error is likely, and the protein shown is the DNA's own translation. For the CDR3, the DNA is TGTGCTCTTGGGGAACGGTCCCCCAGCTGGGGGGTTTACACCGATAAACTCATCTTT. Its translation is CALGERSPSWGVYTDKLIF. The V and J genes are TRDV1 and TRDJ1; 7 bases map to TRDD3. TCRdb carries no J gene annotation; the J gene was assigned here by matching the DNA with germline. This CDR3 has 19 residues. Germline V gives CDR1 TSWWSYY, CDR2 QGS. The ends lost 1 base at V and 0 bases at J; junction bases unmatched: 14.

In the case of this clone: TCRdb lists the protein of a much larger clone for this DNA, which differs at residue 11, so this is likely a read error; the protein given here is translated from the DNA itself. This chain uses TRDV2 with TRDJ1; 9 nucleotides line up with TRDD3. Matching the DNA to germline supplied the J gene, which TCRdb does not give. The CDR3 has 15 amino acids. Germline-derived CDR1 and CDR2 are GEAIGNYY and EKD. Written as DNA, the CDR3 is TGTGCCTGTGACCTCCTGGGGGATGGGACCGGTAAACTCATCTTT. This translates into CACDLLGDGTGKLIF.

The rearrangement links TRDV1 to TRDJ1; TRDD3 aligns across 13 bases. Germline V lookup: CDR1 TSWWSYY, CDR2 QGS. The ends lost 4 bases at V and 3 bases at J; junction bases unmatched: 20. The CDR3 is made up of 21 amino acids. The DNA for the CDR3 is TGTGCTCTTGGGGTCAGGTTAGACTGGGGGATACGAGGGTGGTCATCCGATAAACTCATCTTT. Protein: CALGVRLDWGIRGWSSDKLIF.

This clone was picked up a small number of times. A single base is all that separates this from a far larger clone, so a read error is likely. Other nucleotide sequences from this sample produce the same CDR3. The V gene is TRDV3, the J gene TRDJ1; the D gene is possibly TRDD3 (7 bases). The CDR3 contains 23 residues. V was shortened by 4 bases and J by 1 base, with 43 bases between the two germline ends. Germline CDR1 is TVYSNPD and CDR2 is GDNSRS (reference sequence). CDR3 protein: CASLPNYWGISHRILRPTDKLIF. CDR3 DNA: TGTGCCTCCCTTCCCAACTACTGGGGAATATCACATAGAATCCTTCGCCCCACCGATAAACTCATCTTT.

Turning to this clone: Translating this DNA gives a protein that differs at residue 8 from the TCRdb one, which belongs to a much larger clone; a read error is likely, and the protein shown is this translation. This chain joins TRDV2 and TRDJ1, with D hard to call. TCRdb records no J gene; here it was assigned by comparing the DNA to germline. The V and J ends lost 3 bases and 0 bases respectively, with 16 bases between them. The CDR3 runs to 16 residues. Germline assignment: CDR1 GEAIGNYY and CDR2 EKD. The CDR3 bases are TGTGCCTGTGACCACCTGGATCACGCGTACACCGATAAACTCATCTTT. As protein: CACDHLDHAYTDKLIF.

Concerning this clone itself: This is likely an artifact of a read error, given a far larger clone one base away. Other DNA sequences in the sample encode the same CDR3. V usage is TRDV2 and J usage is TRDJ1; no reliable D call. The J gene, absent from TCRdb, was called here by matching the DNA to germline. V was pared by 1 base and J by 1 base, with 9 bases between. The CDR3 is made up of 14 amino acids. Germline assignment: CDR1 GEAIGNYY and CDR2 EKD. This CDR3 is CACDTGTCTDKLIF. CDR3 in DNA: TGTGCCTGTGACACGGGTACCTGCACCGATAAACTCATCTTT.

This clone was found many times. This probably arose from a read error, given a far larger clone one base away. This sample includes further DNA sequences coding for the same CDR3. This CDR3 is CACDPGGYTDKLIF. In DNA, the CDR3 is TGTGCCTGTGACCCCGGGGGATACACCGATAAACTCATCTTT. V gene TRDV2 combines with J gene TRDJ1, with TRDD3 matching over 7 bases. V was pared by 3 bases and J by 0 bases, with 3 bases of the junction left unmatched. The CDR3 spans 14 residues. From germline, CDR1 is GEAIGNYY and CDR2 EKD.